This is a list of T cell receptor beta chains from one sample in a study of blood T cell repertoires in COVID-19. TCRdb's copy holds only in-frame clones and misses some; the assay was immunoSEQ multiplex PCR. The data hold some 120,000 clones, with over 75% observed a single time. What was sequenced was peripheral blood. Source of these receptors: a human donor with active COVID-19. The donor label of this sample is uncertain. Each CDR3 is given with its conserved first and last residue. The D gene is left open where the match is weak. Clone size, where shown, is once, few, many, or a class for clones that have expanded.

J gene	V gene	CDR3 length	D gene	clone size	CDR3 DNA	CDR3 protein
TRBJ1-6	TRBV9	12	.	.	TGTGCCAGCAGCGTTAAGGGAGGACCCCTCCACTTT	CASSVKGGPLHF
TRBJ2-2	TRBV5-4	16	.	.	TGTGCCAGCAGCTTTCAGGCGGGGATGAACACCGGGGAGCTGTTTTTT	CASSFQAGMNTGELFF
TRBJ1-5	TRBV15	15	.	once	TGTGCCACCAGCAGAGATCTAGGTAGCAATCAGCCCCAGCATTTT	CATSRDLGSNQPQHF
TRBJ2-1	TRBV4-3	15	.	.	TGCGCCAGCAGCCAAGGGGGGGGGCCTTACAATGAGCAGTTCTTC	CASSQGGGPYNEQFF
TRBJ1-6	TRBV4-3	15	TRBD1	.	TGCGCCAGCAGCCAAGAGGGGACAGCTAATTCACCCCTCCACTTT	CASSQEGTANSPLHF
TRBJ1-6	TRBV9	17	.	.	TGTGCCAGCAGCGCGGGGGGGGCACAAAATCGGAATTCACCCCTCCACTTT	CASSAGGAQNRNSPLHF
TRBJ2-3	TRBV11-3	14	.	once	TGTGCCAGCAGCTTAGGGGCTAGCACAGATACGCAGTATTTT	CASSLGASTDTQYF
TRBJ1-4	TRBV18	16	TRBD1	.	TGTGCCAGCTCACCTCGGGACAGCACGAAGAATGAAAAACTGTTTTTT	CASSPRDSTKNEKLFF
TRBJ1-3	TRBV6-5	13	.	.	TGTGCCAGCAGTACCCCCGGGGGAAACACCATATATTTT	CASSTPGGNTIYF
TRBJ1-3	TRBV4-3	17	.	few	TGCGCCAGCAGCCAGGGGGCACAGGGCCACTCTGGAAACACCATATATTTT	CASSQGAQGHSGNTIYF
TRBJ2-7	TRBV6-5	13	.	.	TGTGCCAGCAGTTACTCACTGTCCTACGAGCAGTACTTC	CASSYSLSYEQYF
TRBJ1-2	TRBV19	15	.	once	TGTGCCAGTAGTATTGGGGACACATATAACTATGGCTACACCTTC	CASSIGDTYNYGYTF
TRBJ2-5	TRBV12-3/TRBV12-4	13	TRBD2	.	TGTGCCAGCAGTTTGGCGGGGGGGGAGACCCAGTACTTC	CASSLAGGETQYF
TRBJ2-4	TRBV19	16	TRBD1	.	TGTGCCAGTAGTAAAGGCCAAAGACAGGGGGTAAACATTCAGTACTTC	CASSKGQRQGVNIQYF
TRBJ1-3	TRBV27	15	.	.	TGTGCCAGCAGAAGATACCCAGCCGGGGGAAACACCATATATTTT	CASRRYPAGGNTIYF
TRBJ1-1	TRBV12-3/TRBV12-4	13	TRBD1	.	TGTGCCAGCAGTTTACAGGGGGATACTGAAGCTTTCTTT	CASSLQGDTEAFF
TRBJ1-1	TRBV5-4	16	TRBD1	.	TGTGCCAGCAGCACCAGACCGGGACAGGGGAACACTGAAGCTTTCTTT	CASSTRPGQGNTEAFF
TRBJ1-6	TRBV7-9	15	TRBD1	.	TGTGCCAGCAGCTTCGACAGGGGCAGAAATTCACCCCTCCACTTT	CASSFDRGRNSPLHF
TRBJ1-2	TRBV29-1	12	.	.	TGCAGCGAAGTTGAAGGGACTAATGGCTACACCTTC	CSEVEGTNGYTF
TRBJ2-3	TRBV6-1	15	TRBD1	.	TGTGCCAGCAGTGAACCCGGACAGGGGACAGATACGCAGTATTTT	CASSEPGQGTDTQYF
TRBJ1-1	TRBV6-1	13	TRBD1	.	TGTGCCAGCAGTGAACGACAGGGCACTGAAGCTTTCTTT	CASSERQGTEAFF
TRBJ1-2	TRBV29-1	12	TRBD1	.	TGCAGCGTGACAGGGGTTAACTATGGCTACACCTTC	CSVTGVNYGYTF
TRBJ2-5	TRBV7-2	14	TRBD2	.	TGTGCCAGCAGCCGGGCGGGGGTCCGGGAGACCCAGTACTTC	CASSRAGVRETQYF
TRBJ1-4	TRBV4-3	15	.	.	TGCGCCAGCAGCCAGATGGGGGGGGCTGGTGAAAAACTGTTTTTT	CASSQMGGAGEKLFF
TRBJ1-3	TRBV5-1	17	TRBD1	.	TGCGCCAGCAGCTTGGAGGGCAGGGGGATCTCTGGAAACACCATATATTTT	CASSLEGRGISGNTIYF
TRBJ1-5	TRBV2	15	TRBD1	.	TGTGCCAGCAGTGACGACAGGGTTGGGAATCAGCCCCAGCATTTT	CASSDDRVGNQPQHF
TRBJ2-3	TRBV7-2	16	.	.	TGTGCCAGCAGCTTAATGGCGGGACTCGGGGCAGATACGCAGTATTTT	CASSLMAGLGADTQYF
TRBJ1-2	TRBV19	15	TRBD1	.	TGTGCCAGTAGTCCCCAATACAGGGGAAACTATGGCTACACCTTC	CASSPQYRGNYGYTF
TRBJ2-5	TRBV18	13	.	.	TGTGCCAGCTCACGAGAGGGAGATGGGACCCAGTACTTC	CASSREGDGTQYF
TRBJ1-1	TRBV6-5	15	.	.	TGTGCCAGCCTTCCCAGGGGAGATTTGAACACTGAAGCTTTCTTT	CASLPRGDLNTEAFF
TRBJ2-1	TRBV25-1	16	TRBD1	.	TGTGCCAGCAGTGATTTAATAAGGGACAGGGCGGGTGAGCAGTTCTTC	CASSDLIRDRAGEQFF
TRBJ2-5	TRBV5-5	14	TRBD2	few	TGTGCCAGCAGCTGGGGACTAGCGAAAGAGACCCAGTACTTC	CASSWGLAKETQYF
TRBJ2-7	TRBV7-8	15	.	.	TGTGCCAGCAGCTTAGAAGGGGGAAAATCCTACGAGCAGTACTTC	CASSLEGGKSYEQYF
TRBJ1-4	TRBV2	13	TRBD1	.	TGTGCCAGCGCAACGGACAGGGGTGAAAAACTGTTTTTT	CASATDRGEKLFF
TRBJ2-1	TRBV12-3/TRBV12-4	11	.	.	TGTGCCAGCAGCTGGAGGAATGAGCAGTTCTTC	CASSWRNEQFF
TRBJ1-2	TRBV19	17	TRBD1	.	TGTGCCAGTAGTTCCCAAACCCCAACAGGGGGTGGCTATGGCTACACCTTC	CASSSQTPTGGGYGYTF